The sequence of this T cell receptor beta chain was determined in a study of beta chain features in type 1 diabetes. Study-level points and caveats: Shorter TCRB CDR3s, moderately but significantly so, marked every one of the four CD4+ subsets in Type 1 diabetes patients.

Concerning this clone itself: No antigen is known for it.

CD4+ naive, central memory, regulatory and stem cell-like memory subsets were isolated by sorting on CD45RO/CCR7/CD25/CD127/CD95/CD27. Isolated RNA was reverse transcribed in full, so expressed TCRB transcripts were sequenced. The protocol was immunoSEQ multiplex PCR, while the TCRdb copy is restricted to in-frame clones and leaves out a portion. This sample has hundreds of thousands of clones, with 10% to 15% found just once. Germline lookup yields CDR1 LNHNV and CDR2 YYDKDF (reference sequence). The CDR3 extends over 14 amino acids. V was shortened by 0 bases and J by 5 bases, with 10 bases between the two germline ends.

The genes are TRBV15 and TRBJ2-5; no clear D gene. The receptor comes from a woman under 30 with type 1 diabetes. Input material: naive CD4+ T cells from blood. CDR3 in amino acids: CATSRDYGWETQYF. The CDR3 bases are TGTGCCACCAGCAGAGATTATGGCTGGGAGACCCAGTACTTC.